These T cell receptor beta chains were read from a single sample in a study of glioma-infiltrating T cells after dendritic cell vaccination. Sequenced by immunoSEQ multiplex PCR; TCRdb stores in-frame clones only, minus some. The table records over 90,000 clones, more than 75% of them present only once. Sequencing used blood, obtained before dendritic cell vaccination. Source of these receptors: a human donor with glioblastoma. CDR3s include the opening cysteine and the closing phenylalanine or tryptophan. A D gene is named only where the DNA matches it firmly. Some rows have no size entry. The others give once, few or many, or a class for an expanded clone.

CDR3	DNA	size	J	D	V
CASSLTGQPLWETQYF	TGTGCCAGCAGCTTGACCGGACAACCCCTTTGGGAGACCCAGTACTTC	.	TRBJ2-5	.	TRBV5-5
CASSSDRANTEAFF	TGTGCCAGCAGCTCGGACAGGGCTAACACTGAAGCTTTCTTT	.	TRBJ1-1	TRBD1	TRBV5-6
CASSPLTGDEYGYTF	TGCGCCAGCAGCCCATTGACAGGGGATGAGTATGGCTACACCTTC	once	TRBJ1-2	TRBD1	TRBV4-1
CASSRLAGATDTQYF	TGTGCCAGTAGCCGACTAGCGGGGGCCACAGATACGCAGTATTTT	few	TRBJ2-3	TRBD2	TRBV19
CASSSDRVRREQYF	TGTGCCAGTAGTTCGGACAGGGTTAGACGCGAGCAGTACTTC	.	TRBJ2-7	TRBD1	TRBV19
CASSVSQGELTYGYTF	TGTGCCAGCAGTGTCTCCCAGGGGGAATTAACCTATGGCTACACCTTC	.	TRBJ1-2	TRBD1	TRBV27
CASSLTGNTEAFF	TGTGCCAGCAGCCTAACAGGGAACACTGAAGCTTTCTTT	.	TRBJ1-1	.	TRBV7-2
CASSLTGVNQPQHF	TGTGCCAGCAGCTTAACAGGGGTCAATCAGCCCCAGCATTTT	.	TRBJ1-5	TRBD1	TRBV5-6
CASSLALAGAGELFF	TGCGCCAGCAGCTTGGCACTAGCGGGAGCCGGGGAGCTGTTTTTT	.	TRBJ2-2	TRBD2	TRBV5-1
CATSELPGGWGQPQHF	TGTGCCACCAGCGAACTGCCAGGGGGATGGGGACAGCCCCAGCATTTT	few	TRBJ1-5	TRBD1	TRBV15
CASSLAPTGTYPSYEQYF	TGTGCCAGCAGCTTAGCCCCAACAGGGACATACCCCTCCTACGAGCAGTACTTC	.	TRBJ2-7	.	TRBV7-3
CASSSAGTNTGELFF	TGTGCCAGCAGCTCTGCCGGGACTAATACCGGGGAGCTGTTTTTT	.	TRBJ2-2	TRBD2	TRBV11-3
CASRSGDQETQYF	TGTGCCAGCAGATCAGGGGATCAAGAGACCCAGTACTTC	.	TRBJ2-5	.	TRBV6-5
CASSQGTGDMNTEAFF	TGTGCCAGCAGCCAAGGGACAGGAGACATGAACACTGAAGCTTTCTTT	.	TRBJ1-1	TRBD1	TRBV5-6
CASSLAEVRLIHGYTF	TGTGCCAGCAGCTTGGCCGAGGTCAGACTGATCCATGGCTACACCTTC	.	TRBJ1-2	.	TRBV5-6
CASSYLDSHEQYF	TGTGCCAGCAGCTACCTGGACAGTCACGAGCAGTACTTC	.	TRBJ2-7	.	TRBV7-9